This TCR beta chain was retrieved from a study of cytomegalovirus exposure and HLA in healthy donors. CDR1 WSHSY and CDR2 SAAADI come from the germline V gene. The J segment lost 2 bases and the V segment lost 6 bases, leaving 7 bases of the junction unmatched. The CDR3 has 15 residues. The sample holds one count of this clone. Assay: immunoSEQ multiplex PCR; the TCRdb copy retains only in-frame clones and omits some. The sample shows around 170,000 clones, roughly 85% of them seen only once. Sequenced sample: PBMCs. The chain recombines TRBV10-2 with TRBJ1-2; TRBD1 matches 9 bases. The TCR originated in a man between 18 and 35 years old in good health and CMV-seropositive. CDR3 residues: CASSRGQGRNYGYTF. CDR3 nucleotide sequence: TGCGCCAGCAGCCGAGGACAGGGGAGGAACTATGGCTACACCTTC.